The present entry profiles one TCR beta chain with its context. The target antigen is unknown. The data are from a study of cytomegalovirus exposure and HLA in healthy donors. Germline V CDR1 and CDR2: SGHTA, FQGNSA. V trimming: 5 bases; J trimming: 0 bases; junction bases outside the gene matches: 7. The CDR3 sequence is 16 residues long. 60 Vbeta and 13 Jbeta primers were used in PCR. Clones were read by immunoSEQ multiplex PCR, and TCRdb kept only the in-frame ones, dropping some. The sample lists roughly 120,000 clones, roughly 71% occurring once. Study-wide results and caveats: Earlier analysis yielded a pattern in which most TCR beta V segments were productive about 87% or about 30% of the time. At a 0.05 false discovery rate, a later analysis found about 17,000 TCR beta sequences to be associated with HLA alleles. A later analysis found most CMV-associated TCR beta chains apparently HLA-restricted.

This clonotype originated in a woman between 65 and 79 years old in good health and CMV-seropositive. This rearrangement joins TRBV7-2 to TRBJ2-3; 8 positions match TRBD1. The specimen sequenced was PBMCs. The CDR3 nucleotides are TGTGCCAGCAGCCAGCGGACAGGGCCTAGCACAGATACGCAGTATTTT. Protein: CASSQRTGPSTDTQYF. The full variable domain, completed using reference TRBV7-2 and TRBJ2-3, is GAGVSQSPSNKVTEKGKDVELRCDPISGHTALYWYRQSLGQGLEFLIYFQGNSAPDKSGLPSDRFSAERTGGSVSTLTIQRTQQEDSAVYLCASSQRTGPSTDTQYFGPGTRLTVL.